This T cell receptor beta chain was captured by sequencing in a study of neurological immune-mediated disorders. This clonotype has at least ten counts. The target antigen is unknown. Each CDR3 protein gets one entry after TCRdb re-called the 5' RACE reads with MiXCR. Among about 30,000 distinct CDR3 sequences listed, about 16% were seen once. Germline CDR1 reads MRHNA; CDR2 reads SNTAGT. V shed 4 bases and J shed 7 bases, with 14 bases lying between them. This CDR3 comprises 13 residues. Findings and limits, study-wide: The greatest degree of TCR clonal expansion was observed in HTLV-1-associated myelopathy, with the lowest in multiple sclerosis, below that of healthy controls.

The chain is built from TRBV6-4 and TRBJ2-7; D assignment may be TRBD1 or TRBD2 (5 bases each). Sequenced: PBMCs. This clonotype was obtained from a man between 70 and 80 years old in good health. The CDR3 loop reads CASSAGIWGEQYF. The CDR3 region has the DNA TGTGCCAGCAGTGCGGGGATATGGGGGGAGCAGTACTTC.